This TCR beta chain was sequenced for a study of blood T cells in healthy people across ages. The study, taken as a whole, reports: Naive T cell percentage by flow cytometry tracked strongly with beta diversity.

Isolating PBMCs gave at least 6 million of these cells per sample. It was with a sample-barcoded 5' primer and a J-beta primer mix that a second PCR of roughly 7 to 12 cycles was run. TCRdb used MiXCR to reprocess the 5' RACE reads, holding one entry per CDR3 protein. In the table there are 780,000 or so distinct CDR3 sequences, 56% of which are singletons. This CDR3 has 16 amino acids. Trimming cost V 8 bases and J 4 bases; bases outside gene matches: 13. The germline V gene encodes CDR1 SGHNT and CDR2 YENEEA. As for this clonotype: Antigen specificity is unknown.

The TCR comes from a man aged 35 to 55 in good health. Source material: blood. The chain is built from TRBV11-3 and TRBJ2-3, with 9 bases lining up with TRBD1. The CDR3 DNA follows: TGTGCCAGCGGACTCATGACAGGGGGTTTCGCAGATACGCAGTATTTT. It specifies CASGLMTGGFADTQYF.